This T cell receptor beta chain was recovered during a study of post-analysis software for immune sequencing data. Study summary: Disease trajectories encompassed relapsing-remitting, secondary progressive and progressive-relapsing multiple sclerosis. General observations from the study: Five TRBV segments were significantly more frequent in patients than in controls. TRBV5-6, TRBV5-1 and TRBV20-1 were among these segments. Samples sharing a preparation batch grouped tightly together when assessed by F measure. Those with multiple sclerosis, the patient group, showed significantly lower normalized Chao1 diversity than controls.

V dropped 3 bases and J dropped 0 bases, with 6 bases sitting between them. Germline V CDR1 and CDR2: SNHLY, FYNNEI. This CDR3 is 15 amino acids long. In its sample, this clonotype was seen a few times. Its antigen is unknown. The TCR beta cDNA libraries carried unique molecular identifiers. With roughly 0.85 to 11 million T cells as the source, roughly 0.5 million cDNA molecules resulted. TCRdb analysed the PCR reads with MiXCR anew, one entry per CDR3 protein. The sample includes 700,000 to 900,000 distinct CDR3 sequences, about half seen only once; the top ten take 4.9%. This sequence originates from a girl aged 5-17 years with multiple sclerosis. Sequenced input: blood. This chain joins TRBV2 and TRBJ2-6; no firm D call. The CDR3 DNA reads TGTGCCAGCAGTGAGTTCACCTCTGGGGCCAACGTCCTGACTTTC. This encodes CASSEFTSGANVLTF.